The 12 T cell receptor beta chains reported below all come from one sample, sequenced in a study of Ad26.COV2.S vaccination and SARS-CoV-2 variants. Described treatment: roughly 18 received Ad26.COV2.S at low or high dose, single or two shots; roughly 5 received placebo; per-sample allocation not given. Collection of the samples took place on day 63 after the first injection of vaccine or placebo. Profiling relied on immunoSEQ multiplex PCR, and the TCRdb table lists in-frame clones only, not all of them. The sample contains over 400,000 clones, less than 95% of which appear only once. The sample here was peripheral blood, taken in a trial of Ad26.COV2.S vaccine versus placebo. The receptors were gathered from a person aged 18-60 years who received the Ad26.COV2.S COVID-19 vaccine or a placebo.

This clone was picked up one time. The J gene is TRBJ2-1, the V gene TRBV4-3, with 14 bases aligning to TRBD2. The germline V gene has CDR1 LGHNA and CDR2 YSLEER. This CDR3 is 17 amino acids long. The junction had 7 bases not matched to a gene; V was cut back by 2 bases and J by 7 bases. CDR3 nucleotides: TGCGCCAGCAGCCAATCTGGGACTAGCGGGAGACGGAATGAGCAGTTCTTC. Translating it yields CASSQSGTSGRRNEQFF.

DNA for the CDR3: TGTGCCAGCAGCTCGAAGACTAGCGGCACAGATACGCAGTATTTT. Its translation: CASSSKTSGTDTQYF. This chain links TRBV5-4 with TRBJ2-3; 8 bases match TRBD2. This CDR3 has 15 residues. CDR1 and CDR2 from the germline V gene are SGHNT and YYREEE (reference sequence). The junction had 4 bases not matched to a gene; V was cut back by 3 bases and J by 1 base.

The gene calls are TRBV9 and TRBJ2-3; 7 bases align to TRBD1. The CDR3 covers 13 residues. V shed 3 bases, J shed 5 bases, and the junction held 3 bases outside the gene matches. Germline V CDR1 and CDR2: SGDLS, YYNGEE. For the CDR3, the DNA is TGTGCCAGCAGCGCCACAGGGGAAGATACGCAGTATTTT. Amino acids: CASSATGEDTQYF.

This chain uses TRBV9 with TRBJ1-6, with no clear D. The ends were cut back, 0 bases at V and 4 bases at J, with 5 bases in the middle. The V gene's germline CDR1 is SGDLS and CDR2 YYNGEE. The CDR3 is made up of 14 amino acids. CDR3 DNA: TGTGCCAGCAGCGTAGAAGGGTATAATTCACCCCTCCACTTT. Translating it yields CASSVEGYNSPLHF. Variable domain in full (rest from reference TRBV9 and TRBJ1-6): DSGVTQTPKHLITATGQRVTLRCSPRSGDLSVYWYQQSLDQGLQFLIQYYNGEERAKGNILERFSAQQFPDLHSELNLSSLELGDSALYFCASSVEGYNSPLHFGNGTRLTVT.

The chain joins TRBV24-1 to TRBJ2-1, with D uncertain. This CDR3 is 14 amino acids long. Germline V gene lookup returns CDR1 KGHDR and CDR2 SFDVKD. Trimming pared 3 bases from V and 4 bases from J, leaving 9 bases between. The CDR3 reads CATSDATDYNEQFF. The CDR3 nucleotides read TGTGCCACCAGTGATGCCACGGATTACAATGAGCAGTTCTTC.

This rearrangement joins TRBV5-4 to TRBJ2-5; D is perhaps TRBD2 (6 bases). V lost 5 bases and J 4 bases, leaving 24 bases between the germline ends. Per the germline V gene, CDR1 is SGHNT and CDR2 is YYREEE (reference sequence). The CDR3 covers 17 residues. For the CDR3, the DNA is TGTGCCAGCAGGAAATCGCCGGGACCGCGGGGAGGAGAGACCCAGTACTTC. Its translation is CASRKSPGPRGGETQYF.

The CDR3 sequence: CASSQVRRGGQFF. DNA for the CDR3: TGTGCCAGCAGCCAAGTTAGGAGGGGCGGGCAGTTCTTC. The chain joins TRBV3-1 (or the pseudogene TRBV3-2) to TRBJ2-1; a possible D gene is TRBD2 (6 bases). From germline, CDR1 is LGHDT and CDR2 YNNKEL (reference sequence). This CDR3 contains 13 residues. The V end was cut by 1 base, the J end by 12 bases, with 13 bases between.

The chain links TRBV27 to TRBJ2-7, with a tentative D call TRBD1 (6 bases). CDR3 length: 16 amino acids. Trimming cost V 2 bases and J 2 bases, with 16 bases left between them. Germline CDR1 reads MNHEY; CDR2 reads SMNVEV (reference sequence). The CDR3: CASSLQQGEVAYEQYF. The CDR3 nucleotides read TGTGCCAGCAGTTTACAACAGGGAGAGGTGGCCTACGAGCAGTACTTC.

The genes are TRBV6-2 or TRBV6-3 and TRBJ1-3; a weak D match, TRBD1 (6 bases). Trimming took 2 bases from V and 8 from J, leaving 34 bases between them. Germline V gene lookup returns CDR1 MNHEY and CDR2 SVGEGT. The CDR3 totals 21 residues. The CDR3 region has the DNA TGTGCCAGCAGTTACCCGGACAGAGAAGCTCTGGAAACACCAGGTTTATACACCATATATTTT. This codes for CASSYPDREALETPGLYTIYF.

The genes are TRBV5-5 and TRBJ1-1; D not certain. V was cut by 1 base and J by 0 bases, with 7 bases left in between. The CDR3 consists of 14 residues. Germline values: CDR1 SGHKS, CDR2 YYEKEE (reference sequence). The CDR3 loop reads CASSLQDVNTEAFF. Written as DNA, the CDR3 is TGTGCCAGCAGCTTGCAGGACGTGAACACTGAAGCTTTCTTT.

The chain combines TRBV6-4 with TRBJ2-2, with 9 bases lining up with TRBD2. The CDR3 totals 16 residues. The V and J ends lost 5 bases and 2 bases, in that order; junction bases with no gene match: 6. Germline V gene sequence: CDR1 MRHNA, CDR2 SNTAGT. The CDR3 region is CASSPGLATNTGELFF. CDR3 sequence (DNA): TGTGCCAGCAGTCCAGGACTAGCGACAAACACCGGGGAGCTGTTTTTT.

The chain recombines TRBV18 with TRBJ1-4; D is uncertain. The CDR3 runs 15 residues. Germline assignment: CDR1 KGHSH and CDR2 LQKENI. Trimming took 2 bases from V and 1 from J, leaving 8 bases between them. The CDR3 region is CASSPFVETNEKLFF. The CDR3 DNA follows: TGTGCCAGCTCACCATTTGTGGAAACTAATGAAAAACTGTTTTTT.